This TCR beta chain was recorded in a study of breast tumors, draining lymph nodes, adjacent tissues (dated by TCRdb to the mid-2010s). Regarding the research as a whole: TCR beta repertoires were compared across tumor, adjacent nontumor tissue and axillary lymph nodes obtained from breast cancer patients. The study was designed to assess the relationships and possible T-cell exchange between tumor, surrounding tissue and draining lymph node repertoires in human breast cancer. Broader findings and caveats from the paper: Rather than being directly demonstrated, the conclusion that tumor T cells originate in lymph nodes was presented as consistent with a hypothesis. Tumor T-cell repertoires showed less diversity than lymph node repertoires and more diversity than nontumor tissue repertoires, and tumor T-cell repertoires showed preferential V and J gene usage. Tumor and nontumor tissue repertoires were significantly more similar in luminal-like than in basal-like breast cancer. The data were considered consistent with the idea that most tumor T cells come from the lymph node and then expand in tumor tissue.

From a lookup of the germline V gene, CDR1 and CDR2 are SGHRS and YFSETQ. V loses 4 bases at its end and J loses 6 bases; junction bases beyond the gene matches: 6. The CDR3 spans 14 residues, from the cysteine through the phenylalanine. Only the CDR3 region is kept as DNA, spanning 42 bases read in frame from base 1. Regarding this clonotype: Its antigen target is currently unknown. No much larger clone exists at a distance of one base, and base qualities are not known.

Lymph node samples came from the axillary draining lymph nodes of breast cancer patients. Sequenced using an Illumina HiSeq 2000. TCR beta chain libraries were generated by multiplex PCR amplification. High-throughput sequencing was used to analyze the amplified TCR beta chain products. The public reads were reprocessed in TCRdb via fastp at Q25 and MiXCR, keeping in-frame beta chains. Merged by CDR3 protein, the rows form single entries marked with the most common genes and DNA. The sample table holds 150,000 to 200,000 distinct CDR3 sequences, of which around a third were seen once. About 3.9% of the sample lies in the top ten.

This sequence originates from a female donor with breast cancer. Some clones in this sample may be carry-over from other donors' samples. In this chain, TRBV5-1 is recombined with TRBJ2-3; the junction holds 9 bases that match TRBD2. Specimen: axillary lymph node tissue. This receptor carries the CDR3 CASSRGTSSDTQYF. The DNA sequence is as follows: TGCGCCAGCAGCAGGGGGACTAGCAGCGATACGCAGTATTTT.